One sample yielded the 9 T cell receptor beta chains listed below, sequenced in a study of PD-1 blockade in classical Hodgkin lymphoma. Time point here: newly diagnosed, previously untreated cHL patient sample. Profiling relied on immunoSEQ multiplex PCR, and the TCRdb table lists in-frame clones only, not all of them. This table holds over 60,000 clones, roughly 93% found once. Material for sequencing was peripheral blood mononuclear cells (PBMCs). The receptors shown here come from a human donor with classical Hodgkin lymphoma.

The V and J genes are TRBV15 and TRBJ2-3, with 7 bases aligning to TRBD1. With V trimmed by 4 bases and J by 1 base, 11 bases remained unmatched. Germline assignment: CDR1 LNHNV and CDR2 YYDKDF (reference sequence). CDR3 length equals 17 residues. The CDR3 coding sequence is TGTGCCACCAGCAAGCTACAGGGGAGTTTGGGCACAGATACGCAGTATTTT. Translated, it gives CATSKLQGSLGTDTQYF.

V gene TRBV6-4 combines with J gene TRBJ2-6; possibly TRBD2 for D (5 bases). The V gene's germline CDR1 is MRHNA and CDR2 SNTAGT. This CDR3 is 16 amino acids long. The ends were cut back, 8 bases at V and 4 bases at J, with 18 bases in the middle. The DNA for the CDR3 is TGTGCCAGCTCCCAAGACGGTTCGGGGGGGGCCAACGTCCTGACTTTC. The encoded protein is CASSQDGSGGANVLTF.

The V and J genes are TRBV18 and TRBJ1-2; D might be TRBD1 (6 bases). Trimming removed 4 bases from V and 6 bases from J, with 15 bases in between. Germline lookup yields CDR1 KGHSH and CDR2 LQKENI. The CDR3 is 14 amino acids. The CDR3 bases are TGTGCCAGCTCACTTCGAAGGGGGGAAGATGGCTACACCTTC. It codes for CASSLRRGEDGYTF. Full variable domain (outside the CDR3, taken from reference TRBV18 and TRBJ1-2): NAGVMQNPRHLVRRRGQEARLRCSPMKGHSHVYWYRQLPEEGLKFMVYLQKENIIDESGMPKERFSAEFPKEGPSILRIQQVVRGDSAAYFCASSLRRGEDGYTFGSGTRLTVV.

This chain links TRBV6-5 with TRBJ2-5; TRBD1 aligns across 8 bases. V lost 7 bases to trimming and J lost 4 bases; unmatched junction nucleotides: 11. This CDR3 region has 15 residues. Germline CDR1 reads MNHEY; CDR2 reads SVGAGI. The CDR3 reads CASIKQGAGRETQYF. CDR3 nucleotide sequence: TGTGCCAGCATCAAGCAGGGGGCGGGAAGAGAGACCCAGTACTTC.

This rearrangement joins TRBV19 to TRBJ1-2, with D possibly matching TRBD1 (5 bases). Trimming removed 3 bases at V and 3 bases at J, with 11 bases between. Germline loops: CDR1 LNHDA, CDR2 SQIVND (reference sequence). CDR3 length equals 14 residues. Here the CDR3 reads CASSMVGTDYGYTF. In nucleotides, the CDR3 is TGTGCCAGTAGTATGGTGGGGACGGACTATGGCTACACCTTC.

The chain has TRBV9 and TRBJ2-7; 11 nucleotides line up with TRBD2. The CDR3 extends over 16 amino acids. CDR1 is SGDLS, CDR2 YYNGEE, per germline. J lost 3 bases, V lost 3 bases, and 8 bases had no gene match. Here the CDR3 DNA reads TGTGCCAGCAGCGGAAGCCGACTAGCGGGATACTACGAGCAGTACTTC. Its translation is CASSGSRLAGYYEQYF.

V is TRBV11-3 and J is TRBJ2-3, with a weak D call TRBD2 (6 bases). This CDR3 spans 16 amino acids. CDR1 and CDR2 from the germline V gene are SGHNT and YENEEA. V was shortened by 5 bases and J by 4 bases, with 19 bases between the two germline ends. The CDR3 protein is CASSKVSGKTADTQYF. For the CDR3, the DNA is TGTGCCAGCAGCAAAGTTAGCGGAAAAACGGCAGATACGCAGTATTTT.

The table lists this clone with a count of one. The chain joins TRBV7-9 to TRBJ2-1; TRBD1 aligns across 12 bases. The CDR3 is 17 amino acids. The V gene's germline CDR1 is SEHNR and CDR2 FQNEAQ (reference sequence). Losses at the gene ends were 5 bases for V and 8 bases for J; bases not matched to a gene: 13. The CDR3 region has the DNA TGTGCCAGCAGCCAAGACCGAGCCGGGACAGGGGGCTATGAGCAGTTCTTC. Its protein product is CASSQDRAGTGGYEQFF.

The rearrangement uses TRBV30 and TRBJ2-5, with a possible D match to TRBD2 (5 bases). Trimming removed 5 bases at V and 1 base at J, with 8 bases between. Looked up from germline, CDR1 is GTSNPN and CDR2 is SVGIG (reference sequence). This CDR3 is built from 12 residues. In DNA, the CDR3 is TGTGCCTGGGGAGGACTCCAAGAGACCCAGTACTTC. Its translation: CAWGGLQETQYF.